This T cell receptor beta chain was found in a study of PD-L1 blockade in urothelial cancer. As for the study in general: Men with urothelial cancer arising in the bladder made up most of the roughly 29 patients. Typically, measured as a median, blood samples had about 140,000 T cells.

A single count supports this clone. CDR1 is MRHNA and CDR2 is SNTAGT in the germline V gene. V lost 0 bases to trimming and J lost 0 bases; unmatched junction nucleotides: 0. The CDR3 loop spans 16 amino acids. The table came from immunoSEQ multiplex PCR; TCRdb's copy has only in-frame clones and leaves some out. The sample holds about 72,000 clones, roughly 86% seen once. Time point described: pretreatment peripheral blood. Urothelial carcinoma in patients was locally advanced or metastatic. The receptor was derived from a man aged 55 to 70 with urothelial cancer. The sample consisted of PBMCs, taken around atezolizumab (anti-PD-L1) treatment. V usage is TRBV6-4 and J usage is TRBJ2-3, with TRBD2 matching over 10 bases. In DNA form, the CDR3 reads TGTGCCAGCAGTGACTCGGGACTAGCGAGCACAGATACGCAGTATTTT. Protein: CASSDSGLASTDTQYF.